The clone carrying this T cell receptor beta chain came up many times. This sample was included in a study of early T cells in non-severe SARS-CoV-2 infection. Study at large: Sequencing of bulk RNA from unsorted whole blood was done, without chain pairing.

From the 5' RACE reads, TCRdb called clonotypes with MiXCR, one entry per CDR3 protein. This sample has roughly 66,000 distinct CDR3 sequences, with 8% to 9.5% found just once. The CDR3 runs 15 residues. Looked up from germline, CDR1 is SGHVS and CDR2 is FQNEAQ. The V end lost 3 bases, the J end lost 1 base, and 12 bases lay between the germline ends. The sequence was obtained from an adult who was a healthcare worker with PCR-confirmed SARS-CoV-2 infection or an uninfected control (not recorded which). V gene TRBV7-8 combines with J gene TRBJ2-5; D perhaps matches TRBD2 (5 bases). Sequencing input: whole blood. CDR3 sequence (DNA): TGTGCCAGCAGCTTGGGCCAAGCGGTCCAAGAGACCCAGTACTTC. Amino acid sequence: CASSLGQAVQETQYF.